Listed here are 6 T cell receptor beta chains from one sample, sequenced in a study of blood T cells in healthy people across ages. Sample-barcoded 5' priming and a J-beta primer mix drove a second PCR of about 7 to 12 cycles. TCRdb reanalysed the 5' RACE reads using MiXCR and keeps one entry per CDR3 protein. The sample has 650,000 to 1,000,000 distinct CDR3 sequences; about 47% are singletons. The sample taken for sequencing was blood. The receptors here all came from a man older than 75 in good health.

This clonotype was recorded only once. The V and J genes are TRBV3-1 and TRBJ2-1; TRBD2 matches 7 bases. The ends lost 3 bases at V and 8 bases at J; junction bases unmatched: 10. Germline V gives CDR1 LGHDT, CDR2 YNNKEL (reference sequence). The length of the CDR3 is 15 residues. CDR3 sequence: CASSQASGRGDEQFF. The DNA of the CDR3 is TGTGCCAGCAGCCAGGCCTCGGGGAGGGGAGATGAGCAGTTCTTC.

The sample holds one count of this clonotype. CDR3 nucleotide sequence: TGTGCCACCAGGGCAACGGGAGAAGGAGGGACCCAGTACTTC. Residues: CATRATGEGGTQYF. J is TRBJ2-7 and V is TRBV24-1; possible D gene TRBD2, 6 bases. The tail of the sequence fits TRBJ2-5 better, so the J call may be wrong. Germline assignment: CDR1 KGHDR and CDR2 SFDVKD. The CDR3 loop spans 14 amino acids.

With respect to this clonotype: The junction departs from germline at one end; a sequencing error may be responsible. The chain couples TRBV5-6 to TRBJ2-7, with 10 positions matching TRBD2. In germline, CDR1 is SGHDT, CDR2 YYEEEE. The CDR3 runs to 17 residues. The CDR3 here is CVSSLMGGLAESYEQYF. Written as DNA, the CDR3 is TGTGTCAGCAGCTTGATGGGAGGACTAGCGGAATCCTACGAGCAGTACTTC.

The chain is built from TRBV9 and TRBJ2-1; TRBD1 is a possible D gene (5 bases). V lost 0 bases to trimming and J lost 5 bases, with 9 bases between them. The germline CDR1 and CDR2 sequences are SGDLS and YYNGEE. There are 14 residues in the CDR3. The CDR3 coding sequence is TGTGCCAGCAGCGTAGGTGTCAGGGACAATGAGCAGTTCTTC. Translation: CASSVGVRDNEQFF.

The genes are TRBV20-1 and TRBJ2-1; the match to TRBD1 covers 8 bases. The CDR3 length is 12 residues. After removal of 7 bases from V and 5 bases from J, the junction contained 4 bases not matched to a gene. The germline V gene encodes CDR1 DFQATT and CDR2 SNEGSKA (reference sequence). This CDR3 is CSVGQGNNEQFF. CDR3 coding DNA: TGCAGTGTCGGACAGGGAAACAATGAGCAGTTCTTC.

The J gene is TRBJ2-2, the V gene TRBV2; the match to TRBD1 covers 12 bases. Trimming at V came to 6 bases and at J to 5 bases, leaving 4 bases not matched to a gene. From germline, CDR1 is SNHLY and CDR2 FYNNEI. The CDR3 has 15 amino acids. Here the CDR3 DNA reads TGTGCCAGCAGGGGACAGGGGGCACGGACCGGGGAGCTGTTTTTT. It is translated as CASRGQGARTGELFF.